These T cell receptor beta chains were read from a single sample in a study of blood T cell repertoires in COVID-19. Sequencing used immunoSEQ multiplex PCR; TCRdb keeps in-frame clones, though not all of them. Of roughly 33,000 clones detected, around 88% appear once; the ten largest clones hold around 6.6%. Sequenced input: peripheral blood. These receptors were obtained from a human donor in a cohort sampled during active COVID-19. The CDR3 runs from the conserved cysteine through the conserved F or W. A D gene is named only where the DNA matches it firmly. A clone size is listed for some rows: how often the clone was seen (once, few, many), or a class if it is expanded.

j_call clone_size v_call d_call cdr3_aa cdr3_nt
TRBJ2-5 - TRBV5-1 TRBD2 CASSLGLAGIQETQYF TGCGCCAGCAGCCTTGGGCTAGCGGGTATCCAAGAGACCCAGTACTTC
TRBJ2-5 - TRBV5-1 TRBD2 CASSLAAGDKTQYF TGCGCCAGCAGCTTGGCAGCGGGGGATAAGACCCAGTACTTC
TRBJ2-7 - TRBV7-3 - CASSLGPGSYEQYF TGTGCCAGCAGCTTAGGGCCCGGCTCCTACGAGCAGTACTTC
TRBJ2-5 - TRBV7-3 - CASSQGAGGQETQYF TGTGCCAGCAGCCAGGGGGCGGGAGGGCAAGAGACCCAGTACTTC
TRBJ2-7 - TRBV9 - CASSVVGAGDYEQYF TGTGCCAGCAGCGTAGTGGGAGCCGGAGACTACGAGCAGTACTTC
TRBJ1-3 few TRBV9 - CASSVGWAYSGNTIYF TGTGCCAGCAGCGTAGGTTGGGCCTACTCTGGAAACACCATATATTTT
TRBJ2-5 - TRBV5-1 TRBD1 CASGQGETQETQYF TGCGCCAGCGGACAGGGAGAGACCCAAGAGACCCAGTACTTC
TRBJ1-1 - TRBV5-1 TRBD1 CASSPGGVMNTEAFF TGCGCCAGCAGCCCAGGGGGCGTCATGAACACTGAAGCTTTCTTT
TRBJ2-3 - TRBV7-9 - CASSPPGLGAGRADTQYF TGTGCCAGCAGCCCACCAGGCCTTGGGGCGGGAAGGGCAGATACGCAGTATTTT
TRBJ2-4 - TRBV18 TRBD1 CASSLRDRGAKNIQYF TGTGCCAGCTCACTCCGGGACAGGGGAGCCAAAAACATTCAGTACTTC
TRBJ2-2 - TRBV7-9 - CASSPDSTGELFF TGTGCCAGCAGTCCAGACAGCACCGGGGAGCTGTTTTTT